This T cell receptor (beta chain) is drawn from a study of CD8+CD57+ T cells in acquired aplastic anemia. Study at large: Average DNA yield from sorted CD4+ and CD8+ cells was about 3.2 ug.

The sequenced patients had an expansion of CD8+CD57+ cells seen by flow cytometry. Acquired aplastic anemia of severe grade affected all patients. In regard to this clonotype: As yet, its antigen is unknown.

Study-wide findings and caveats: CD8+ Simpson's diversity did not differ significantly between patients and controls.

TCR beta VDJ combinations and CDR3 sequences were profiled from genomic DNA. MiXCR, applied by TCRdb to the reads, yields one record per CDR3 protein. Among 150,000 or so distinct CDR3 sequences listed, around half were seen once. Germline V gene lookup returns CDR1 ENHRY and CDR2 SYGVKD. After removal of 10 bases from V and 9 bases from J, the junction contained 5 bases not matched to a gene. The CDR3 covers 12 residues. The clonotype comes from a human donor with aplastic anemia. The chain joins TRBV10-3 to TRBJ1-6; 8 bases agree with TRBD1. The sequenced sample was sorted CD4+, CD8+, or CD8+CD57+ T cells (not recorded which) from PBMCs. For the CDR3, the DNA is TGTGCCACCGGGACAGGAGGTTCACCCCTCCACTTT. This sequence encodes CATGTGGSPLHF.